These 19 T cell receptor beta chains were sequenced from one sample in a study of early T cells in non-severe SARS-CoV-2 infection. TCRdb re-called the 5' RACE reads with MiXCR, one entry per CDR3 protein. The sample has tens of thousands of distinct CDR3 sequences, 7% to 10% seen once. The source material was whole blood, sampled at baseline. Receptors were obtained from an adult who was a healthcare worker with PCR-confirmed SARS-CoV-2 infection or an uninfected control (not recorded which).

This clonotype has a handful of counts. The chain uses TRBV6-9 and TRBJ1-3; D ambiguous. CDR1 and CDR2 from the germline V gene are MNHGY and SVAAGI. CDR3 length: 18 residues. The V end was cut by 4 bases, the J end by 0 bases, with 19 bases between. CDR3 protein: CASSLKLGLQHSGNTIYF. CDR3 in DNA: TGTGCCAGCAGTTTGAAGTTAGGGCTACAGCACTCTGGAAACACCATATATTTT.

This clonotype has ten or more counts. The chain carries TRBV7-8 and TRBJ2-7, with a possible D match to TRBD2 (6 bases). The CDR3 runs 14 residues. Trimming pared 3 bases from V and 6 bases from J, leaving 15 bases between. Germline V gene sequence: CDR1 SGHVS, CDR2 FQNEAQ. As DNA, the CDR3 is TGTGCCAGCAGCTTCGGGGGATTCGTGGGCGAGCAGTACTTC. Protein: CASSFGGFVGEQYF.

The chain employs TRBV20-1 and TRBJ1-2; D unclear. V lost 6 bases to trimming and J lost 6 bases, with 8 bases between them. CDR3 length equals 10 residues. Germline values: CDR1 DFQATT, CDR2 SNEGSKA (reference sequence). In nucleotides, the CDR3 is TGCAGTGCCAGCACCGATGGCTACACCTTC. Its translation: CSASTDGYTF.

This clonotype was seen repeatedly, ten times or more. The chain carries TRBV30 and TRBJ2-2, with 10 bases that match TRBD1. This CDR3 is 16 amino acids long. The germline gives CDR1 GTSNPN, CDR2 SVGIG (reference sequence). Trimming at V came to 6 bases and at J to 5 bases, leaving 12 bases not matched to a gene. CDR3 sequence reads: CACNKMRTGGTGELFF. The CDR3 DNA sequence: TGTGCCTGCAATAAGATGAGGACAGGGGGTACCGGGGAGCTGTTTTTT.

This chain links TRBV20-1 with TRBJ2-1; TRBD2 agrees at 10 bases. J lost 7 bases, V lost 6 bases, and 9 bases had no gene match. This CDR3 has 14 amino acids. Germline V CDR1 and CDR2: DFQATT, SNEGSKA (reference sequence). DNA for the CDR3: TGCAGTGCCATAGCGGGAGGAGGATGGAATGAGCAGTTCTTC. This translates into CSAIAGGGWNEQFF.

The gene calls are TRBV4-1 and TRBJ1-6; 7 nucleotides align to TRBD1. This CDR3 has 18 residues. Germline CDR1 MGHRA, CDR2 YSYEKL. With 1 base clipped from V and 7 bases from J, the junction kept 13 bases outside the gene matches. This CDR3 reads CASSQVLGPTGRNSPLHF. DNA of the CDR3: TGCGCCAGCAGCCAAGTCCTAGGGCCGACAGGGCGAAATTCACCCCTCCACTTT.

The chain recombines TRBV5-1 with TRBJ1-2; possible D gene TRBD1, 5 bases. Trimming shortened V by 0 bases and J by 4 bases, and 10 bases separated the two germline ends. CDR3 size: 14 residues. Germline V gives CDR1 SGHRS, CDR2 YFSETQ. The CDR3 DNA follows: TGCGCCAGCAGCTTGGCGACAGCTCCCTATGGCTACACCTTC. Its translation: CASSLATAPYGYTF. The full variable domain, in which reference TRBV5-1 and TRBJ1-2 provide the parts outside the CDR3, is KAGVTQTPRYLIKTRGQQVTLSCSPISGHRSVSWYQQTPGQGLQFLFEYFSETQRNKGNFPGRFSGRQFSNSRSEMNVSTLELGDSALYLCASSLATAPYGYTFGSGTRLTVV.

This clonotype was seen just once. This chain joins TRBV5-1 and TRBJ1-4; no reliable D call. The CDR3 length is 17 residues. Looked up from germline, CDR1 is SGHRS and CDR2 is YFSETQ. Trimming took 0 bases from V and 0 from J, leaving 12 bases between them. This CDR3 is CASSLAASVATNEKLFF. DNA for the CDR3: TGCGCCAGCAGCTTGGCCGCGTCGGTCGCAACTAATGAAAAACTGTTTTTT.

The CDR3 DNA reads TGTGCCAGCAGGGACAGGGGCTTATCTTCCCAGTACTTC. It yields the protein CASRDRGLSSQYF. The V call is TRBV27, the J call TRBJ2-7; 9 nucleotides align to TRBD1. There are 13 residues in the CDR3. Germline loops: CDR1 MNHEY, CDR2 SMNVEV (reference sequence). J was trimmed by 10 bases and V by 6 bases; bases with no gene match: 10.

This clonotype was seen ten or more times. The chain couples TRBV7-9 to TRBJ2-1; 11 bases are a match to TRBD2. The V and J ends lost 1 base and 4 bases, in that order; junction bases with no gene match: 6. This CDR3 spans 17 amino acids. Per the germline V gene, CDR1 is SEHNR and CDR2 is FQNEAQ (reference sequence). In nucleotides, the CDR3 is TGTGCCAGCAGCTTAGAGCCTACTAGCGGGAGTTACAATGAGCAGTTCTTC. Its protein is CASSLEPTSGSYNEQFF.

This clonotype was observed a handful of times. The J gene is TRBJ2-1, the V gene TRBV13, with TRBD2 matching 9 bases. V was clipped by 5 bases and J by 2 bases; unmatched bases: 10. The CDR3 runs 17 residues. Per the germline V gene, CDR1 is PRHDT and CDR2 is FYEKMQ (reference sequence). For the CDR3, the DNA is TGTGCCAGCAGCCCTAGTCCAGCGGGAGGACCCTACAATGAGCAGTTCTTC. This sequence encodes CASSPSPAGGPYNEQFF.

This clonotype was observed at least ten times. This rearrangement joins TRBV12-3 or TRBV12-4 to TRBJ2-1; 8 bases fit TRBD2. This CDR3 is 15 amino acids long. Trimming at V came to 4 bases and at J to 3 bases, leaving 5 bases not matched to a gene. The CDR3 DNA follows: TGTGCCAGCAGTTCCTCGGGAGGGGACTACAATGAGCAGTTCTTC. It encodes CASSSSGGDYNEQFF.

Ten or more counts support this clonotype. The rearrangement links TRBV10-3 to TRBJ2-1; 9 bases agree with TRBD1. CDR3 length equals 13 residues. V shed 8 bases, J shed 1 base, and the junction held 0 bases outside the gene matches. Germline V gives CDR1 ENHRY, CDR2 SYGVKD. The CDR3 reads CAIGTGSYNEQFF. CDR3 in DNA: TGTGCCATCGGGACAGGGTCCTACAATGAGCAGTTCTTC.

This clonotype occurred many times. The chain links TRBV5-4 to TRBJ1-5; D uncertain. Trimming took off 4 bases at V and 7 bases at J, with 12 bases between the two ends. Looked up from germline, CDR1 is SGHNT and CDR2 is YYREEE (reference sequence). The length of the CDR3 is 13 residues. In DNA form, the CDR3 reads TGTGCCAGCAGCGAGATGGACGGGCAGCCCCAGCATTTT. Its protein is CASSEMDGQPQHF.

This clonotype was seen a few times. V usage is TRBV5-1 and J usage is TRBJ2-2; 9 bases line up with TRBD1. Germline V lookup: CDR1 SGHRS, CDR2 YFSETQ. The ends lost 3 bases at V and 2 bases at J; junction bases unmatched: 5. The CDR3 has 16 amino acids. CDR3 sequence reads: CASSSGTGRNTGELFF. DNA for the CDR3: TGCGCCAGCAGCTCAGGGACAGGGAGAAACACCGGGGAGCTGTTTTTT.

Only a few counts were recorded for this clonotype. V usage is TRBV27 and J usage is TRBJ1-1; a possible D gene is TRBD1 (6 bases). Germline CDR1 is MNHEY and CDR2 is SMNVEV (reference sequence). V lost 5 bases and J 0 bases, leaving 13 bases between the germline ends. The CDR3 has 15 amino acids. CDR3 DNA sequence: TGTGCCAGCAGTCCCGCCGGGGACATGAACACTGAAGCTTTCTTT. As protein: CASSPAGDMNTEAFF.

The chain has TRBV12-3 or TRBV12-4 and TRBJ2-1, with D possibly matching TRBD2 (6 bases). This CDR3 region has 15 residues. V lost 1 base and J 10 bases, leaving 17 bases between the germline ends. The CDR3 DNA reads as TGTGCCAGCAGTTTAGTGCAGGAGGGTCCCCGGGAGCAGTTCTTC. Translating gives CASSLVQEGPREQFF.

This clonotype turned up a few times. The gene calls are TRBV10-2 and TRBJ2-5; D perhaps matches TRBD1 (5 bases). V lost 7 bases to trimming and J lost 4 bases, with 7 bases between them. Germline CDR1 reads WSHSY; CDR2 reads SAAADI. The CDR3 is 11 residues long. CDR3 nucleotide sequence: TGCGCCAGCACAGGGTCAGAGACCCAGTACTTC. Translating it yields CASTGSETQYF.

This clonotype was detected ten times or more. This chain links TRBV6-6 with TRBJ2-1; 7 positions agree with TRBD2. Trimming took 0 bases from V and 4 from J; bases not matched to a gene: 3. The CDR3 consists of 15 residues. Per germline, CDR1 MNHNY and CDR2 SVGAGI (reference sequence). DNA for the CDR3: TGTGCCAGCAGTTACTCGGCTAGCGGATACAATGAGCAGTTCTTC. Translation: CASSYSASGYNEQFF.